These 25 T cell receptor beta chains were all obtained from the same sample, sequenced in a study of T cell responses to AZD1222 COVID-19 vaccine. Generated by immunoSEQ multiplex PCR, the TCRdb table keeps only in-frame clones and is missing some. This sample yields about 27,000 clones, of which 92% are seen a single time; around 8% belongs to the top ten. The source material was peripheral blood, sampled 28 days after the second AZD1222 dose. Every receptor here comes from an adult who received the AZD1222 COVID-19 vaccine.

The chain recombines TRBV4-2 with TRBJ2-2; 16 positions agree with TRBD2. The V segment lost 2 bases and the J segment 4 bases; nucleotides outside the gene matches: 13. The CDR3 extends over 21 amino acids. From germline, CDR1 is LGHNA and CDR2 YNFKEQ. The CDR3 bases are TGTGCCAGCAGCCAAACGACCCCGGGACTAGCGGGAGGGCCTTTCACCGGGGAGCTGTTTTTT. Its translation is CASSQTTPGLAGGPFTGELFF.

The chain uses TRBV28 and TRBJ1-4, with D possibly being TRBD1 (5 bases). Germline V gives CDR1 MDHEN, CDR2 SYDVKM. Trimming left V 7 bases short and J 4 bases short, with 16 bases between. CDR3 length equals 15 residues. The CDR3 region is CASTQGRGVNEKLFF. CDR3 bases: TGTGCCAGCACCCAGGGTCGGGGGGTTAATGAAAAACTGTTTTTT.

A single count supports this clone. The rearrangement joins TRBV3-1 (or the pseudogene TRBV3-2) to TRBJ1-5, with D possibly TRBD1 on 5 matching bases. Trimming stripped 4 bases from V and 7 bases from J, with 17 bases between. Germline V gene lookup returns CDR1 LGHDT and CDR2 YNNKEL (reference sequence). The CDR3 has 15 amino acids. This CDR3 is CASSPSGSWQQPQHF. The CDR3 bases are TGTGCCAGCAGCCCCTCAGGGTCCTGGCAGCAGCCCCAGCATTTT.

This sequence joins TRBV27 and TRBJ2-2, with D possibly being TRBD1 (5 bases). Germline assignment: CDR1 MNHEY and CDR2 SMNVEV (reference sequence). The germline V and J ends were trimmed by 7 bases and 1 base, with 10 bases remaining between them. The CDR3 has 14 amino acids. As DNA, the CDR3 is TGTGCCAGCACTCCCAGGGAGAACACCGGGGAGCTGTTTTTT. Residues: CASTPRENTGELFF.

The gene calls are TRBV28 and TRBJ1-3; 7 nucleotides agree with TRBD1. CDR1 and CDR2 from the germline V gene are MDHEN and SYDVKM. This CDR3 spans 17 amino acids. V lost 6 bases and J lost 5; bases outside the gene matches: 16. Written as DNA, the CDR3 is TGTGCCAGCAGCGTCCTATTACCGGGACAGAGAAGAAACACCATATATTTT. It yields the protein CASSVLLPGQRRNTIYF.

The chain has TRBV28 and TRBJ1-5; D ambiguous. Per the germline V gene, CDR1 is MDHEN and CDR2 is SYDVKM. Deletions cut 4 bases from V and 4 bases from J, with 8 bases between. The CDR3 consists of 13 residues. The CDR3 DNA reads as TGTGCCAGCAGTTGGGGTGCGAATCAGCCCCAGCATTTT. This translates into CASSWGANQPQHF.

There are a few counts of this clone. This rearrangement joins TRBV5-6 to TRBJ2-7; 14 bases match TRBD2. Germline V lookup: CDR1 SGHDT, CDR2 YYEEEE. CDR3 length: 17 amino acids. The V and J ends lost 4 bases and 3 bases, in that order; junction bases with no gene match: 9. The CDR3 DNA sequence: TGTGCCAGCAGCGGGGGACTAGCGGGAGTTTGGGGCTACGAGCAGTACTTC. This codes for CASSGGLAGVWGYEQYF.

V gene TRBV5-4 combines with J gene TRBJ2-3, with D unclear. In germline, CDR1 is SGHNT, CDR2 YYREEE (reference sequence). This CDR3 spans 16 amino acids. V lost 2 bases to trimming and J lost 3 bases, with 16 bases between them. The CDR3 is CASSLRTDFWTDTQYF. DNA of the CDR3: TGTGCCAGCAGCTTAAGGACGGATTTCTGGACAGATACGCAGTATTTT.

The chain couples TRBV7-9 to TRBJ2-5; maybe TRBD2 (5 bases). Trimming took off 5 bases at V and 1 base at J, with 20 bases between the two ends. CDR1 SEHNR and CDR2 FQNEAQ come from the germline V gene (reference sequence). This CDR3 contains 17 residues. CDR3 coding DNA: TGTGCCAGCAGCCAATTGTCGACGGACTGGGGCCAAGAGACCCAGTACTTC. Amino acid sequence: CASSQLSTDWGQETQYF.

V is TRBV27 and J is TRBJ2-3; 12 bases align to TRBD2. Germline loops: CDR1 MNHEY, CDR2 SMNVEV (reference sequence). The V and J ends lost 5 bases and 0 bases, in that order; junction bases with no gene match: 9. This CDR3 comprises 18 residues. In DNA form, the CDR3 reads TGTGCCAGCAGTGGACCGGGACTAGCGGGCTCTAGCACAGATACGCAGTATTTT. Translating it yields CASSGPGLAGSSTDTQYF.

The V gene is TRBV28, the J gene TRBJ1-2, with 8 bases fitting TRBD1. The CDR3 covers 15 residues. Germline V lookup: CDR1 MDHEN, CDR2 SYDVKM. The ends lost 5 bases at V and 4 bases at J; junction bases unmatched: 9. The CDR3 region has the DNA TGTGCCAGCAGTCCGCAATATACAGGGGGCTATGGCTACACCTTC. Protein sequence: CASSPQYTGGYGYTF.

This chain joins TRBV10-2 and TRBJ2-5, with 11 bases fitting TRBD2. The CDR3 covers 16 residues. Germline-derived CDR1 and CDR2 are WSHSY and SAAADI. The ends lost 3 bases at V and 2 bases at J; junction bases unmatched: 5. The chain's CDR3 is CASSDGLAGGQETQYF. In DNA form, the CDR3 reads TGCGCCAGCAGTGATGGCCTAGCGGGAGGTCAAGAGACCCAGTACTTC.

The gene calls are TRBV18 and TRBJ1-1; no firm D call. The length of the CDR3 is 15 residues. CDR1 KGHSH and CDR2 LQKENI come from the germline V gene. Trimming left V 5 bases short and J 2 bases short, with 15 bases between. The DNA of the CDR3 is TGTGCCAGCTCAGGTACGGCGGGCTCAAACACTGAAGCTTTCTTT. This codes for CASSGTAGSNTEAFF.

V gene TRBV7-9 combines with J gene TRBJ1-1, with D unclear. Germline assignment: CDR1 SEHNR and CDR2 FQNEAQ (reference sequence). Deletions cut 10 bases from V and 1 base from J, with 13 bases between. The CDR3 is made up of 13 amino acids. CDR3 protein: CAIPAHENTEAFF. The CDR3 nucleotides are TGTGCCATCCCGGCGCATGAGAACACTGAAGCTTTCTTT.

This sequence joins TRBV5-1 and TRBJ2-1; 11 bases agree with TRBD2. This CDR3 has 15 residues. Germline V gene sequence: CDR1 SGHRS, CDR2 YFSETQ. J lost 8 bases, V lost 4 bases, and 8 bases had no gene match. CDR3 sequence (DNA): TGCGCCAGCAGCCCAACTAGCGGGAGTAGCCATGAGCAGTTCTTC. This encodes CASSPTSGSSHEQFF.

This clone was counted once. V and J are TRBV3-1 (or the pseudogene TRBV3-2) and TRBJ2-3, with unresolved D. Germline CDR1 reads LGHDT; CDR2 reads YNNKEL (reference sequence). This CDR3 spans 15 amino acids. Trimming stripped 3 bases from V and 3 bases from J, with 13 bases between. Here the CDR3 reads CASSHPSVKTDTQYF. The CDR3 DNA sequence: TGTGCCAGCAGCCATCCCTCGGTCAAAACAGATACGCAGTATTTT.

Written as DNA, the CDR3 is TGTGCCAGCAGTTACCTGACCTACGAGCAGTACTTC. Amino acid sequence: CASSYLTYEQYF. The chain carries TRBV28 and TRBJ2-7; D is uncertain. Germline-derived CDR1 and CDR2 are MDHEN and SYDVKM. CDR3 length equals 12 residues. V was pared by 4 bases and J by 2 bases, with 6 bases between.

This clone showed up just once. One junction end does not reproduce the germline sequence, and a read error may be involved. The V gene is TRBV28, the J gene TRBJ1-5, with 10 bases matching TRBD1. The CDR3 sequence is 15 residues long. CDR1 is MDHEN, CDR2 SYDVKM, per germline. The CDR3 nucleotides are TGTGCCAGCTGTTTATCACGACAGGGGGCTCAGCCCCAGCATTTT. Translated, it gives CASCLSRQGAQPQHF.

The chain couples TRBV2 to TRBJ2-1; 13 nucleotides align to TRBD2. In germline, CDR1 is SNHLY, CDR2 FYNNEI. With 6 bases clipped from V and 9 bases from J, the junction kept 5 bases outside the gene matches. This CDR3 spans 14 amino acids. The CDR3 region is CASRPLAGGVEQFF. In DNA, the CDR3 is TGTGCCAGCAGACCACTAGCGGGAGGGGTTGAGCAGTTCTTC.

This chain uses TRBV7-8 with TRBJ2-7; the D is unclear. This CDR3 is built from 13 residues. The V gene lost 8 bases and the J gene lost 0 bases, with 11 bases spanning the gap. CDR1 is SGHVS and CDR2 is FQNEAQ in the germline V gene. Here the CDR3 reads CASGWEPSYEQYF. The CDR3 nucleotides are TGTGCCAGCGGGTGGGAACCCTCCTACGAGCAGTACTTC.

The chain couples TRBV19 to TRBJ1-5, with D possibly matching TRBD1 (5 bases). The CDR3 is 15 residues long. Germline values: CDR1 LNHDA, CDR2 SQIVND (reference sequence). V lost 5 bases and J lost 0, with 11 bases in between. CDR3 coding DNA: TGTGCCAGTAGTCATGGGGCACTTAGCAATCAGCCCCAGCATTTT. Translating it yields CASSHGALSNQPQHF.

V and J are TRBV2 and TRBJ1-2; D gene ambiguous. Deletions cut 3 bases from V and 3 bases from J, with 20 bases between. Germline CDR1 SNHLY, CDR2 FYNNEI. The CDR3 runs 17 residues. The CDR3 protein is CASSEEASTVGYYGYTF. The CDR3 DNA reads TGTGCCAGCAGTGAGGAGGCCAGCACCGTAGGTTACTATGGCTACACCTTC.

The genes are TRBV28 and TRBJ1-2, with 9 bases aligning to TRBD1. This CDR3 contains 16 residues. In germline, CDR1 is MDHEN, CDR2 SYDVKM. With V trimmed by 5 bases and J by 5 bases, 12 bases remained unmatched. CDR3 DNA: TGTGCCAGCAGTGACCGGACAGGGGCGGCAGGGTATGGCTACACCTTC. Residues: CASSDRTGAAGYGYTF.

The rearrangement uses TRBV5-1 and TRBJ2-1; 8 nucleotides match TRBD1. J gave up 0 bases and V 0 bases, and 5 bases lay outside the gene matches. CDR1 and CDR2 (germline): SGHRS, YFSETQ. The CDR3 is made up of 17 amino acids. CDR3 sequence (DNA): TGCGCCAGCAGCTTGGGGGGACAGGTGGGCTCCTACAATGAGCAGTTCTTC. It specifies CASSLGGQVGSYNEQFF.

The chain is built from TRBV7-9 and TRBJ2-7; no definite D call. The germline V gene has CDR1 SEHNR and CDR2 FQNEAQ (reference sequence). The CDR3 has 13 amino acids. The V end lost 5 bases, the J end lost 5 bases, and 13 bases lay between the germline ends. The CDR3 sequence: CASSPRRKDEQYF. The CDR3 nucleotides read TGTGCCAGCAGCCCTAGAAGGAAGGACGAGCAGTACTTC.